These T cell receptor beta chains were read from a single sample in a study of shared clonotypes between healthy human individuals. The data were produced by immunoSEQ multiplex PCR, yet TCRdb's version contains in-frame clones alone and is incomplete. Of about 690,000 clones listed, about 92% are singletons. Specimen: memory CD8+ T cells from PBMCs. These receptors all stem from a man between 18 and 29 years old in good health. Some clones in this sample may be carry-over from other donors' samples. CDR3s include the opening cysteine and the closing phenylalanine or tryptophan.

>14|TRBJ1-5|TRBV6-1
CASSDRRSNQPQHF
>15|TRBJ2-7|TRBV5-6
CASSLAAGAAYEQYF
>13|TRBJ1-2|TRBV7-9
CASSIGQHLGYTF
>11|TRBJ1-2|TRBV19
CASSAGFGYTF
>16|TRBJ1-5|TRBV6-5
CASSSSKWGPNQPQHF
>14|TRBJ2-1|TRBV6-5
CASRTSSVGNEQFF
>13|TRBJ2-4|TRBV7-9
CASSFLQGDIQYF
>21|TRBJ2-2|TRBV4-3
CASSPGPGLAPNLLNTGELFF
>13|TRBJ2-1|TRBV6-4
CASSSGSYNEQFF
>11|TRBJ2-5|TRBV28
CASSLARASYF
>14|TRBJ2-5|TRBV27
CASGMDRAQETQYF
>16|TRBJ1-2|TRBV28
CASSLLYRGFNYGYTF
>16|TRBJ2-1|TRBV7-3
CASSLGLARSYNEQFF
>15|TRBJ1-2|TRBV16
CASSQSVGSNYGYTF
>13|TRBJ2-7|TRBV13
CASSLASSYEQYF
>12|TRBJ1-1|TRBV29-1
CSVRGGKAEAFF
>12|TRBJ2-1|TRBV14
CASSQSANEQFF
>14|TRBJ2-7|TRBV7-2
CASSPTSGYDEQYF
>15|TRBJ2-5|TRBV7-3
CASSSAPGPGETQYF
>15|TRBJ2-2|TRBV7-9
CASSFKQDPTGELFF
>15|TRBJ2-1|TRBV19
CASRHRAVTYNEQFF
>14|TRBJ2-5|TRBV6-5
CASSNLGGQETQYF
>12|TRBJ2-1|TRBV9
CASSSRVNEQFF
>15|TRBJ1-1|TRBV25-1
CASSEYQGAGTEAFF
>21|TRBJ2-2|TRBV27
CASSRAATSGRAQSGTGELFF
>13|TRBJ2-7|TRBV14
CASSQNWGYEQYF
>16|TRBJ1-3|TRBV11-2
CASSLAPSYSGNTIYF
>14|TRBJ1-4|TRBV7-9
CASSFSDSPEKLFF
>13|TRBJ2-1|TRBV6-5
CASSYSPRQPQFF
>14|TRBJ2-7|TRBV27
CASSPDLGRDEQYF
>16|TRBJ1-1|TRBV19
CASREYQQGPLAEAFF
>12|TRBJ2-7|TRBV4-1
CASSLSRNEQYF
>17|TRBJ2-1|TRBV7-3
CASSLTPVAGVGFEQFF